The 26 T cell receptor beta chains below all came from one sample that was sequenced in a study of T-cell reconstitution after alpha-beta-depleted transplantation in children. During its preparation, the TCRbeta library received unique molecular identifiers. From the PCR reads, TCRdb called clonotypes with MiXCR, one entry per CDR3 protein. The table includes about 540,000 distinct CDR3 sequences, around 20% detected once. The specimen was PBMCs from the stem cell graft donor, collected from the stem cell graft. These receptors all stem from a human donor who donated a stem cell graft to a child with acute lymphoblastic leukemia.

There are a few counts of this clonotype. The chain couples TRBV20-1 to TRBJ1-1; maybe TRBD1 (6 bases). This CDR3 contains 13 residues. V lost 6 bases to trimming and J lost 4 bases, with 15 bases between them. CDR1 and CDR2 (germline): DFQATT, SNEGSKA (reference sequence). The CDR3 DNA follows: TGCAGTGCCGCGGGGGCCCCGGGCACTGAAGCTTTCTTT. Translating gives CSAAGAPGTEAFF.

This chain joins TRBV7-9 and TRBJ2-2, with D possibly being TRBD2 (6 bases). The CDR3 runs 13 residues. Trimming removed 8 bases from V and 4 bases from J, with 11 bases in between. From germline, CDR1 is SEHNR and CDR2 FQNEAQ (reference sequence). The CDR3, as DNA: TGTGCCAGCGGAGGGTGGGCCACCGGGGAGCTGTTTTTT. Its translation: CASGGWATGELFF.

V usage is TRBV4-1 and J usage is TRBJ2-3; D gene ambiguous. Germline values: CDR1 MGHRA, CDR2 YSYEKL. The CDR3 extends over 13 amino acids. The V end lost 1 base, the J end lost 5 bases, and 7 bases lay between the germline ends. CDR3 region: CASSQGIGDTQYF. The CDR3, as DNA: TGCGCCAGCAGCCAAGGGATCGGAGATACGCAGTATTTT.

The chain couples TRBV20-1 to TRBJ2-1, with D perhaps given as TRBD1 or TRBD2 (6 bases each). The CDR3 length is 15 residues. Trimming left V 0 bases short and J 6 bases short, with 15 bases between. From germline, CDR1 is DFQATT and CDR2 SNEGSKA (reference sequence). The CDR3 DNA sequence: TGCAGTGCTAGAGAATGGAGGGGGGCTGGCAATGAGCAGTTCTTC. Translated: CSAREWRGAGNEQFF.

This clonotype was counted between two and nine times. This sequence joins TRBV27 and TRBJ2-2, with D perhaps assigned TRBD1 or TRBD2 (6 bases each). V was trimmed by 1 base and J by 3 bases, leaving 15 bases between them. CDR1 and CDR2 (germline): MNHEY, SMNVEV (reference sequence). The CDR3 length is 17 residues. The CDR3 here is CASSLWGGTSYTGELFF. DNA for the CDR3: TGTGCCAGCAGTTTATGGGGCGGGACAAGTTACACCGGGGAGCTGTTTTTT.

A few counts support this clonotype. The chain has TRBV9 and TRBJ2-7, with TRBD1 identical over 7 bases. The germline V gene has CDR1 SGDLS and CDR2 YYNGEE. Unmatched junction bases numbered 4, after V lost 0 bases and J lost 1 base. The CDR3 has 15 residues. The CDR3 DNA follows: TGTGCCAGCAGCGTAGCTGGGACAGCGTCCTACGAGCAGTACTTC. This gives the protein CASSVAGTASYEQYF.

The rearrangement joins TRBV10-2 to TRBJ2-7; 12 bases are a match to TRBD2. Germline loops: CDR1 WSHSY, CDR2 SAAADI. This CDR3 contains 15 residues. J gave up 1 base and V 4 bases, and 2 bases lay outside the gene matches. The CDR3 spells CASSGLAGASYEQYF. In DNA, the CDR3 is TGCGCCAGCAGTGGACTAGCGGGAGCGTCCTACGAGCAGTACTTC.

The genes are TRBV20-1 and TRBJ2-7, with D perhaps TRBD1 or TRBD2 (6 bases each). V was pared by 4 bases and J by 6 bases, with 13 bases between. Germline V lookup: CDR1 DFQATT, CDR2 SNEGSKA (reference sequence). The CDR3 loop spans 12 amino acids. CDR3 amino acids: CSANVGGREQYF. The CDR3 DNA reads TGCAGTGCTAACGTCGGGGGCCGCGAGCAGTACTTC.

The sample holds a few counts of this clonotype. The chain carries TRBV11-2 and TRBJ2-4; TRBD2 agrees at 7 bases. CDR1 and CDR2 (germline): SGHAT, FQNNGV. Unmatched junction bases numbered 3, after V lost 4 bases and J lost 0 bases. The CDR3 covers 15 residues. The CDR3 spells CASSSSGLAKNIQYF. Written as DNA, the CDR3 is TGTGCCAGCAGCTCTAGCGGCTTAGCCAAAAACATTCAGTACTTC.

This clonotype was detected many times. The chain uses TRBV3-1 and TRBJ1-1; D may be TRBD1 (5 bases). The CDR3 contains 14 residues. V was clipped by 3 bases and J by 1 base, with 9 bases between them. CDR1 and CDR2 from the germline V gene are LGHDT and YNNKEL (reference sequence). The CDR3 DNA sequence: TGTGCCAGCAGCCACCGCGGACAGAACACTGAAGCTTTCTTT. Its translation is CASSHRGQNTEAFF.

This clonotype occurred a few times. This chain connects TRBV20-1 to TRBJ1-5, with D possibly matching TRBD1 (5 bases). Trimming cost V 6 bases and J 3 bases, with 12 bases left between them. The germline V gene encodes CDR1 DFQATT and CDR2 SNEGSKA (reference sequence). The CDR3 runs 13 residues. The CDR3 coding sequence is TGCAGTGCACTAACGACAGACAATCAGCCCCAGCATTTT. As protein: CSALTTDNQPQHF.

The sample holds a few counts of this clonotype. This chain joins TRBV12-3 or TRBV12-4 and TRBJ2-1; 10 nucleotides align to TRBD2. V shed 5 bases and J 10 bases; nucleotides not matched to a gene: 11. The CDR3 has 15 residues. Here the CDR3 DNA reads TGTGCCAGCAGTCTTTATAGCGGGAGGATAGGGGAGCAGTTCTTC. It translates to CASSLYSGRIGEQFF.

This clonotype was detected a few times. This chain joins TRBV9 and TRBJ2-7; D gene ambiguous. Trimming removed 0 bases at V and 4 bases at J, with 14 bases between. The CDR3 has 15 amino acids. Germline V gives CDR1 SGDLS, CDR2 YYNGEE. The CDR3 sequence is CASSVDPGVSYEQYF. The CDR3 coding sequence is TGTGCCAGCAGCGTAGACCCAGGCGTTTCGTACGAGCAGTACTTC.

The rearrangement joins TRBV7-9 to TRBJ1-2; D is unclear. This CDR3 has 14 residues. Trimming pared 1 base from V and 4 bases from J, leaving 10 bases between. Per germline, CDR1 SEHNR and CDR2 FQNEAQ (reference sequence). The CDR3 protein is CASSLDLSAYGYTF. The CDR3 DNA is TGTGCCAGCAGCTTAGATCTCAGTGCCTATGGCTACACCTTC. The whole variable domain, filled in from reference TRBV7-9 and TRBJ1-2, reads DTGVSQNPRHKITKRGQNVTFRCDPISEHNRLYWYRQTLGQGPEFLTYFQNEAQLEKSRLLSDRFSAERPKGSFSTLEIQRTEQGDSAMYLCASSLDLSAYGYTFGSGTRLTVV.

This clonotype was counted a few times. The chain employs TRBV12-3 or TRBV12-4 and TRBJ2-1, with 12 positions matching TRBD2. Unmatched junction bases numbered 4, after V lost 0 bases and J lost 7 bases. CDR3 length: 16 amino acids. CDR3 amino acids: CASSLARTSGKNEQFF. CDR3 nucleotides: TGTGCCAGCAGTTTAGCTAGGACTAGCGGGAAGAATGAGCAGTTCTTC.

This chain connects TRBV18 to TRBJ1-3; D perhaps matches TRBD1 (6 bases). The CDR3 is 17 amino acids. Trimming stripped 1 base from V and 6 bases from J, with 19 bases between. Germline CDR1 and CDR2: KGHSH and LQKENI. The CDR3 region has the DNA TGTGCCAGCTCACCACAGGCGCCCGGGACATATCTAAACACCATATATTTT. Translated: CASSPQAPGTYLNTIYF.

This rearrangement joins TRBV20-1 to TRBJ1-1; TRBD1 is a possible D gene (6 bases). V was shortened by 6 bases and J by 0 bases, with 11 bases between the two germline ends. The CDR3 has 13 amino acids. The germline V gene has CDR1 DFQATT and CDR2 SNEGSKA (reference sequence). The CDR3 region is CSAPDRMNTEAFF. Here the CDR3 DNA reads TGCAGTGCCCCCGACAGGATGAACACTGAAGCTTTCTTT.

This clonotype was seen many times. The V call is TRBV4-1, the J call TRBJ2-1; 11 positions match TRBD2. Germline CDR1 MGHRA, CDR2 YSYEKL. There are 15 residues in the CDR3. V was pared by 3 bases and J by 3 bases, with 1 base of the junction left unmatched. The CDR3 spells CASSQLAGGYNEQFF. For the CDR3, the DNA is TGCGCCAGCAGCCAGCTAGCGGGAGGCTACAATGAGCAGTTCTTC.

This clonotype was seen a handful of times. The chain employs TRBV7-8 and TRBJ2-2; maybe TRBD2 (6 bases). The V gene lost 5 bases and the J gene lost 0 bases, with 13 bases spanning the gap. Germline V gene sequence: CDR1 SGHVS, CDR2 FQNEAQ. The CDR3 has 16 residues. The CDR3 DNA follows: TGTGCCAGCAGCCCGAGCGGGCTTACGAACACCGGGGAGCTGTTTTTT. It yields the protein CASSPSGLTNTGELFF.

V and J are TRBV7-8 and TRBJ2-7; tentatively, D is TRBD2 (5 bases). V was shortened by 5 bases and J by 2 bases, with 16 bases between the two germline ends. The germline gives CDR1 SGHVS, CDR2 FQNEAQ. This CDR3 spans 15 amino acids. CDR3 residues: CASSRRSGGTYEQYF. The DNA for the CDR3 is TGTGCCAGCAGCCGCCGGAGCGGCGGTACCTACGAGCAGTACTTC.

The chain links TRBV20-1 to TRBJ2-1; TRBD2 matches 7 bases. Germline lookup yields CDR1 DFQATT and CDR2 SNEGSKA (reference sequence). J was trimmed by 8 bases and V by 5 bases; bases with no gene match: 15. The CDR3 sequence is 15 residues long. The CDR3 nucleotides read TGCAGTGCTCTAAAAGCGGGAACTGGTCCGGATGAGCAGTTCTTC. Protein sequence: CSALKAGTGPDEQFF.

This clonotype was counted a single time. V and J are TRBV4-2 and TRBJ2-7; D may be TRBD2 (5 bases). This CDR3 contains 12 residues. Per germline, CDR1 LGHNA and CDR2 YNFKEQ. Trimming cost V 0 bases and J 11 bases, with 11 bases left between them. CDR3 protein: CASSQDRESEYF. The CDR3 DNA reads as TGTGCCAGCAGCCAAGATAGGGAGTCGGAGTACTTC.

This clonotype showed up just a few times. The gene calls are TRBV3-1 and TRBJ1-1, with a possible D match to TRBD1 (6 bases). With 1 base removed from V and 6 bases from J, the gap between germline ends came to 9 bases. This CDR3 is 13 amino acids long. CDR1 is LGHDT, CDR2 YNNKEL, per germline (reference sequence). The CDR3 sequence: CASSQAAGAEAFF. The CDR3 nucleotides are TGTGCCAGCAGCCAAGCGGCAGGGGCTGAAGCTTTCTTT.

V and J are TRBV6-1 and TRBJ2-3; TRBD2 matches 14 bases. Germline CDR1 MNHNS, CDR2 SASEGT. V lost 4 bases to trimming and J lost 4 bases; unmatched junction nucleotides: 16. This CDR3 is built from 20 residues. The CDR3 bases are TGTGCCAGCAGTGTTACCTACGGGACTAGCGGGGGATGGGGGGCAGATACGCAGTATTTT. The encoded protein is CASSVTYGTSGGWGADTQYF.

V usage is TRBV29-1 and J usage is TRBJ1-1, with D maybe TRBD1 (5 bases). The V gene lost 7 bases and the J gene lost 4 bases, with 13 bases spanning the gap. Germline assignment: CDR1 SQVTM and CDR2 ANQGSEA. The length of the CDR3 is 12 residues. Here the CDR3 reads CSAHWTITEAFF. The DNA of the CDR3 is TGCAGCGCCCACTGGACAATCACTGAAGCTTTCTTT.

This clonotype was observed a few times. This sequence joins TRBV4-2 and TRBJ1-1; D unclear. The ends were cut back, 0 bases at V and 3 bases at J, with 11 bases in the middle. Germline CDR1 is LGHNA and CDR2 is YNFKEQ. This CDR3 contains 15 residues. CDR3 protein: CASSQDLADYTEAFF. DNA of the CDR3: TGTGCCAGCAGCCAAGACCTGGCTGACTACACTGAAGCTTTCTTT.